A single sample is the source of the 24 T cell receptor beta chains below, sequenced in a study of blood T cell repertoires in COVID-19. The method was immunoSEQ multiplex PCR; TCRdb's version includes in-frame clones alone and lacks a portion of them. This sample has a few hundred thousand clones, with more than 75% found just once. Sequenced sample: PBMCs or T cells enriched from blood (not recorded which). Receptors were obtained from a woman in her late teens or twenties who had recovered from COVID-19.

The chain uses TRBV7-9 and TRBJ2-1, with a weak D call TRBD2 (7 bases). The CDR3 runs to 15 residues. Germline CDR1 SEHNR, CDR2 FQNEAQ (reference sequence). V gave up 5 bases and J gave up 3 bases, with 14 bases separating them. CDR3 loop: CASSPRGAVYNEQFF. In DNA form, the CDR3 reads TGTGCCAGCAGCCCACGGGGGGCTGTCTACAATGAGCAGTTCTTC.

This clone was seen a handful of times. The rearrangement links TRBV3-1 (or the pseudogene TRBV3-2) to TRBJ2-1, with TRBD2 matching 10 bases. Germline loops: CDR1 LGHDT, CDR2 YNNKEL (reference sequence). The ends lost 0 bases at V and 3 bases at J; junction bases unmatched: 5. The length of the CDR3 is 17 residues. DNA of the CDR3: TGTGCCAGCAGCCAAGATGTAGCGGGGGGCCTCTACAATGAGCAGTTCTTC. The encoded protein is CASSQDVAGGLYNEQFF.

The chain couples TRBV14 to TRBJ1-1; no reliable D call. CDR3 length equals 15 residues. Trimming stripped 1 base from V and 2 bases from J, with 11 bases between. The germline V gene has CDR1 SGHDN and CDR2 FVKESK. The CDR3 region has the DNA TGTGCCAGCAGCCAAGTAGGCGGCCTTAACACTGAAGCTTTCTTT. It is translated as CASSQVGGLNTEAFF.

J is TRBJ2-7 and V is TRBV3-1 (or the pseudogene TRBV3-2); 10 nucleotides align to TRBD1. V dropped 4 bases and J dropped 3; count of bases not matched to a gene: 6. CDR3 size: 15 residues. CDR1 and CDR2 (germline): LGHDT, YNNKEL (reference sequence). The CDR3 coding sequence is TGTGCCAGCAGCCCCACTGGGACAGGGGACTACGAGCAGTACTTC. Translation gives CASSPTGTGDYEQYF.

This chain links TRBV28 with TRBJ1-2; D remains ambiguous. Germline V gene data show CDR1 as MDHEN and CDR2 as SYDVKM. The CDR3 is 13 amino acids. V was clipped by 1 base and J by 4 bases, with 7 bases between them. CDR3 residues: CASSLLTSYGYTF. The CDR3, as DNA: TGTGCCAGCAGTTTATTGACAAGCTATGGCTACACCTTC.

CDR3 nucleotides: TGTGCCATCAGTCGTTCCTCGACATTGACACCCCTCCACTTT. It yields the protein CAISRSSTLTPLHF. This chain joins TRBV10-3 and TRBJ1-6; D not resolved. Trimming cost V 5 bases and J 11 bases, with 16 bases left between them. The CDR3 has 14 amino acids. Germline lookup yields CDR1 ENHRY and CDR2 SYGVKD.

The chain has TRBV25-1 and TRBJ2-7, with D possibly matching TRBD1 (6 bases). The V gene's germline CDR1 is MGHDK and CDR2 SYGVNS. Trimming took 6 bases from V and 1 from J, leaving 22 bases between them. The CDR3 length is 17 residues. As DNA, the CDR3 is TGTGCCAGCAGAAGAGACGGGACACCGAGTGGATCCTACGAGCAGTACTTC. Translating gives CASRRDGTPSGSYEQYF.

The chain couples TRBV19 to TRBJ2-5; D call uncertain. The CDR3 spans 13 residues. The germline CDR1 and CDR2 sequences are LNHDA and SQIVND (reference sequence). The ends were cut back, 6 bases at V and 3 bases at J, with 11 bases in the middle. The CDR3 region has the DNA TGTGCCAGTAGCCGAGGTGGTAAAGAGACCCAGTACTTC. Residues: CASSRGGKETQYF.

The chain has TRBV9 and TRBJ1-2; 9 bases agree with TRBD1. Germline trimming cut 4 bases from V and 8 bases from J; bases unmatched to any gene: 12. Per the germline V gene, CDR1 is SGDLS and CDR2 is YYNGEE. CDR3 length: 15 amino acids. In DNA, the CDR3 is TGTGCCAGCAGCCTAGGGGGACAGGGTGCAGAAGGCTACACCTTC. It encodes CASSLGGQGAEGYTF.

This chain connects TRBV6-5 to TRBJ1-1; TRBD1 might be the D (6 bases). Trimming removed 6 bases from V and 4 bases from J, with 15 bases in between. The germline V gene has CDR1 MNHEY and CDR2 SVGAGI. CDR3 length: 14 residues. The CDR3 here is CASSDGGPVTEAFF. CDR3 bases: TGTGCCAGCAGCGACGGGGGGCCGGTCACTGAAGCTTTCTTT.

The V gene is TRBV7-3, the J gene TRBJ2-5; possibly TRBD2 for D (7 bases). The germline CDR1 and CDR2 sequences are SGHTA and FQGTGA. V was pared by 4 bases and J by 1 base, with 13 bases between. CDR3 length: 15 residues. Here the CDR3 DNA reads TGTGCCAGCAGCTCCCGAGGGGGGGTCCAAGAGACCCAGTACTTC. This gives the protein CASSSRGGVQETQYF.

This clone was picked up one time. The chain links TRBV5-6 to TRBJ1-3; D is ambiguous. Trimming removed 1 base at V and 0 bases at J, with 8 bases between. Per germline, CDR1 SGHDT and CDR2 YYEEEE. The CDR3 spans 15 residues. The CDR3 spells CASSLFASSGNTIYF. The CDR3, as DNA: TGTGCCAGCAGCTTGTTTGCGAGCTCTGGAAACACCATATATTTT. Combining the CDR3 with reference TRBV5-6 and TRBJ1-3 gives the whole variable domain DAGVTQSPTHLIKTRGQQVTLRCSPKSGHDTVSWYQQALGQGPQFIFQYYEEEERQRGNFPDRFSGHQFPNYSSELNVNALLLGDSALYLCASSLFASSGNTIYFGEGSWLTVV.

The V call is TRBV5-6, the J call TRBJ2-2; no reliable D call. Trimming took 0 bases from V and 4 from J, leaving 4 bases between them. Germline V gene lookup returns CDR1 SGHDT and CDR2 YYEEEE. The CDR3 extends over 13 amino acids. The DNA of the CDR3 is TGTGCCAGCAGCTTGGACATCACCGGGGAGCTGTTTTTT. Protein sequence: CASSLDITGELFF. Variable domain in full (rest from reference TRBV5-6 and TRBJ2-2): DAGVTQSPTHLIKTRGQQVTLRCSPKSGHDTVSWYQQALGQGPQFIFQYYEEEERQRGNFPDRFSGHQFPNYSSELNVNALLLGDSALYLCASSLDITGELFFGEGSRLTVL.

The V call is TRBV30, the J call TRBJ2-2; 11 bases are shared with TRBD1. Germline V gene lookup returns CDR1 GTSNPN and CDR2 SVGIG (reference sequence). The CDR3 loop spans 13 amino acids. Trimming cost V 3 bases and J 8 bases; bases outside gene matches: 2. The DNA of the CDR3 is TGTGCCTGGAGGGGACAGGGGGTAGGGGAGCTGTTTTTT. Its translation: CAWRGQGVGELFF.

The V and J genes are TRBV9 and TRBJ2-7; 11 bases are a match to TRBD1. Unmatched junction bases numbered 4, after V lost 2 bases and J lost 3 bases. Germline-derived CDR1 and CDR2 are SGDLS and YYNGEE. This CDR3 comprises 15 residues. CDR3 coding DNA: TGTGCCAGCAGCGTGGGGACAGGGGGGAGCTACGAGCAGTACTTC. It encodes CASSVGTGGSYEQYF.

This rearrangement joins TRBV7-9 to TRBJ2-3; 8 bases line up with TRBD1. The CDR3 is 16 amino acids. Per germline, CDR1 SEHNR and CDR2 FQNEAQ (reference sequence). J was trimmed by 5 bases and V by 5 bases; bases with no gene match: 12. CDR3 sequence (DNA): TGTGCCAGCAGCGCCCGCAGGGGGCCCGGGATAGATACGCAGTATTTT. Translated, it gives CASSARRGPGIDTQYF.

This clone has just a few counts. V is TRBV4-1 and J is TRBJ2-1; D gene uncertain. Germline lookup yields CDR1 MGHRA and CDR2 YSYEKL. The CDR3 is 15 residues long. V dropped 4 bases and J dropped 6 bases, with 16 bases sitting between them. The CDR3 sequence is CASSPASTASNEQFF. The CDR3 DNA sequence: TGCGCCAGCAGCCCCGCCTCGACTGCTTCCAATGAGCAGTTCTTC.

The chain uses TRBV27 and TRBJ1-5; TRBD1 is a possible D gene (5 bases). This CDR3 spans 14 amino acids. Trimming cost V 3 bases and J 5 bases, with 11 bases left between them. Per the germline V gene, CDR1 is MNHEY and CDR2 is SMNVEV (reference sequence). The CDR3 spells CASSLGLPYQPQHF. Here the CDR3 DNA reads TGTGCCAGCAGTTTGGGACTGCCCTATCAGCCCCAGCATTTT.

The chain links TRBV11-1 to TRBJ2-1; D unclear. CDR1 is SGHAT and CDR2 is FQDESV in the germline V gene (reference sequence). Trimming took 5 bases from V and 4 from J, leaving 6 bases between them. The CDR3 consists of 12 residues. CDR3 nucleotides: TGTGCCAGCAGCAACTTTTACAATGAGCAGTTCTTC. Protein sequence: CASSNFYNEQFF.

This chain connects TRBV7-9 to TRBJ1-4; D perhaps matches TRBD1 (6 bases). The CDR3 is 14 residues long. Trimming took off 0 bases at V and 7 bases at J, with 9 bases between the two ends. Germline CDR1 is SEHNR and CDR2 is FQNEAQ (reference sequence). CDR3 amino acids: CASSLAGAGEKLFF. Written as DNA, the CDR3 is TGTGCCAGCAGCTTAGCGGGGGCAGGTGAAAAACTGTTTTTT.

This CDR3 reads CASSPTASDYNEQFF. The CDR3 nucleotides read TGTGCCAGCTCACCAACAGCTAGCGACTACAATGAGCAGTTCTTC. The chain couples TRBV18 to TRBJ2-1; D may be TRBD2 (6 bases). The germline V gene has CDR1 KGHSH and CDR2 LQKENI. The CDR3 has 15 residues. Deletions cut 2 bases from V and 3 bases from J, with 11 bases between.

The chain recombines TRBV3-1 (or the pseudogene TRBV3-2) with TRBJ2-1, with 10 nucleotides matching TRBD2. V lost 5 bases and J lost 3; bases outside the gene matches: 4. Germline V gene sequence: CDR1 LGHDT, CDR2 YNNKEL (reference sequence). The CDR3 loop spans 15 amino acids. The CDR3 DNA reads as TGTGCCAGCAGCTTAGCGGGAGGAAGCTACAATGAGCAGTTCTTC. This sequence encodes CASSLAGGSYNEQFF.

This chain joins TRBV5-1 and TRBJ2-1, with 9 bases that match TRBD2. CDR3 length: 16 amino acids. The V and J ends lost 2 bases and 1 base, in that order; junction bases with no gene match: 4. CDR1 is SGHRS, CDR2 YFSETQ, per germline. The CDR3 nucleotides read TGCGCCAGCAGCTTTATAAGCGGGGGGTCCTACAATGAGCAGTTCTTC. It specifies CASSFISGGSYNEQFF. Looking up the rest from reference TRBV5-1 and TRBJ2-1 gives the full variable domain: KAGVTQTPRYLIKTRGQQVTLSCSPISGHRSVSWYQQTPGQGLQFLFEYFSETQRNKGNFPGRFSGRQFSNSRSEMNVSTLELGDSALYLCASSFISGGSYNEQFFGPGTRLTVL.

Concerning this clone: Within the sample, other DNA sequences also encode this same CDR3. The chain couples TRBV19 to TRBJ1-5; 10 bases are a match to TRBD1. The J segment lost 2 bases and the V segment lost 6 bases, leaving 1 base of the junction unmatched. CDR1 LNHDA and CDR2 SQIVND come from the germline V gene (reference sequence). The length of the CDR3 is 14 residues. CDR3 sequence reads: CASSGTGGNQPQHF. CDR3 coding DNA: TGTGCCAGTAGCGGGACAGGGGGCAATCAGCCCCAGCATTTT.